This paragraph reports one TCR beta chain. Its antigen is not known. The source of the sample is a study of T cells in women clearing cervical HPV infection. General study results and limits: Richness differences could reflect unmeasured T-cell content per sample. Combining TCR richness with V gene abundances gave approximately 0.84 AUC.

The assay was immunoSEQ multiplex PCR, and TCRdb's table has in-frame clones only and misses some. The table lists tens of thousands of clones. The sequence was obtained from a woman between 18 and 69 years old with a cervical HPV16 infection that either progressed to CIN3+ or cleared (not recorded which). Sequenced material: blood buffy coat.

The CDR3 bases that were read are TGTGCCAGCAGCTCATTGAAGCGGGGCTATGGC. Translation: CASSSLKRGYG. The CDR3 as a whole reads CASSSLKRGYGYTF. The chain has TRBV7-9 and TRBJ1-2; no clear D gene. The CDR3 extends 3 residues past the end of the read, so its final part is completed from the germline J gene. Germline V lookup: CDR1 SEHNR, CDR2 FQNEAQ (reference sequence). The CDR3 covers 14 residues. The ends were cut back, 4 bases at V and 4 bases at J, with 13 bases in the middle. Using reference TRBV7-9 and TRBJ1-2 for the parts outside the CDR3, the full variable domain is DTGVSQNPRHKITKRGQNVTFRCDPISEHNRLYWYRQTLGQGPEFLTYFQNEAQLEKSRLLSDRFSAERPKGSFSTLEIQRTEQGDSAMYLCASSSLKRGYGYTFGSGTRLTVV.